The 16 T cell receptor beta chains in this list originate from one sample, sequenced in a study of metastatic and nonmetastatic thyroid tumors. Until they underwent thyroid surgery, no patient had received any treatment. TCRdb reprocessed the PCR reads using MiXCR. The sample includes tens of thousands of clones, roughly 15% of them seen just once. Sequences were obtained from blood. All receptors come from a female donor with papillary thyroid cancer or a benign thyroid nodule (not recorded which). Some clones in this sample may be carry-over from other donors' samples.

This clone has ten or more counts. CDR3 bases: TGTGCCAGCAGTTTAGGGTGGGAGGGGGACAATGAGCAGTTCTTC. Protein sequence: CASSLGWEGDNEQFF. The rearrangement joins TRBV12-3 or TRBV12-4 to TRBJ2-1; D is perhaps TRBD2 (7 bases). V was shortened by 1 base and J by 5 bases, with 12 bases between the two germline ends. This CDR3 is 15 amino acids long.

At least ten counts were recorded for this clone. V gene TRBV9 combines with J gene TRBJ2-3, with 11 bases fitting TRBD2. The ends lost 4 bases at V and 4 bases at J; junction bases unmatched: 8. The CDR3 sequence is 16 residues long. In germline, CDR1 is SGDLS, CDR2 YYNGEE. The CDR3 loop is CASSLTSGSKADTQYF. The CDR3 bases are TGTGCCAGCAGCCTTACTAGCGGGAGTAAAGCAGATACGCAGTATTTT.

This clone was found many times. Distinct nucleotide sequences in the sample also encode this CDR3. The chain joins TRBV18 to TRBJ2-7; D ambiguous. From germline, CDR1 is KGHSH and CDR2 LQKENI. Trimming pared 2 bases from V and 4 bases from J, leaving 6 bases between. The CDR3 has 12 amino acids. Written as DNA, the CDR3 is TGTGCCAGCTCACCAAGCCAGTACGAGCAGTACTTC. Translated: CASSPSQYEQYF.

Note on this clone: This sample includes further DNA sequences coding for the same CDR3. J is TRBJ2-1 and V is TRBV24-1, with 16 positions matching TRBD2. The ends lost 3 bases at V and 0 bases at J; junction bases unmatched: 16. CDR3 length: 23 residues. The germline V gene has CDR1 KGHDR and CDR2 SFDVKD. The CDR3 protein is CATSDRRAVPGLAGGLSYNEQFF. The CDR3 nucleotides are TGTGCCACCAGTGATAGAAGGGCCGTGCCGGGACTAGCGGGAGGGCTCTCCTACAATGAGCAGTTCTTC.

This chain joins TRBV6-5 and TRBJ2-7; D may be TRBD1 (6 bases). The CDR3 extends over 13 amino acids. Germline loops: CDR1 MNHEY, CDR2 SVGAGI. The V and J ends lost 2 bases and 7 bases respectively, with 12 bases between them. The CDR3 DNA sequence: TGTGCCAGCAGTTACCATGGGGGCTGGGAGCAGTACTTC. Its protein product is CASSYHGGWEQYF.

This clone was seen a handful of times. CDR3 sequence: CASSMEQVATGELFF. The DNA of the CDR3 is TGTGCCAGCAGCATGGAGCAGGTGGCCACCGGGGAGCTGTTTTTT. The chain has TRBV5-4 and TRBJ2-2, with D hard to call. The V and J ends lost 4 bases and 4 bases respectively, with 14 bases between them. The CDR3 has 15 residues. The germline V gene encodes CDR1 SGHNT and CDR2 YYREEE (reference sequence).

This clone turned up a few times. Other nucleotide sequences from this sample produce the same CDR3. The rearrangement joins TRBV6-1 to TRBJ2-7, with 10 bases matching TRBD1. Germline CDR1 reads MNHNS; CDR2 reads SASEGT. V shed 5 bases and J 1 base; nucleotides not matched to a gene: 11. This CDR3 is built from 17 residues. The DNA for the CDR3 is TGTGCCAGCAGTCGTCTTTCTGGACAGGGGGAGTCCTACGAGCAGTACTTC. This sequence encodes CASSRLSGQGESYEQYF.

This clone was picked up many times. Other DNA sequences of this sample code for an identical CDR3. This rearrangement joins TRBV7-9 to TRBJ2-4; 9 bases line up with TRBD1. CDR3 size: 14 residues. Germline V gives CDR1 SEHNR, CDR2 FQNEAQ (reference sequence). Trimming removed 5 bases from V and 9 bases from J; junction bases left unmatched: 8. CDR3 sequence: CASSRTGGRIIQYF. The CDR3 coding sequence is TGTGCCAGCAGCCGAACAGGGGGCCGGATCATTCAGTACTTC.

This clone was detected ten times or more. This sequence may be a read error, since a much larger clone differs from it by one base. The gene calls are TRBV6-1 and TRBJ2-5; D gene uncertain. CDR3 length: 14 amino acids. Germline V lookup: CDR1 MNHNS, CDR2 SASEGT. V lost 1 base to trimming and J lost 4 bases, with 10 bases between them. CDR3: CASSEDTARETQYF. In DNA form, the CDR3 reads TGTGCCAGCAGTGAAGACACCGCCCGAGAGACCCAGTACTTC.

The table lists this clone with many counts. The chain is built from TRBV18 and TRBJ1-1, with D uncertain. V gave up 2 bases and J gave up 1 base, with 11 bases separating them. Germline V gene data show CDR1 as KGHSH and CDR2 as LQKENI. The CDR3 covers 15 residues. The CDR3 DNA reads TGTGCCAGCTCACCAGAAGGTAATCCGAACACTGAAGCTTTCTTT. Translation gives CASSPEGNPNTEAFF.

This clone has ten or more counts. Other DNA sequences of this sample code for an identical CDR3. The chain recombines TRBV28 with TRBJ1-4; no definite D call. The CDR3 spans 13 residues. CDR1 and CDR2 (germline): MDHEN, SYDVKM. Trimming removed 2 bases from V and 5 bases from J, with 6 bases in between. The CDR3 here is CASSLLHNEKLFF. The CDR3 DNA sequence: TGTGCCAGCAGTTTACTCCACAATGAAAAACTGTTTTTT.

The J gene is TRBJ2-3, the V gene TRBV20-1; D is perhaps TRBD1 (5 bases). The germline V gene has CDR1 DFQATT and CDR2 SNEGSKA (reference sequence). The CDR3 consists of 16 residues. V lost 6 bases and J lost 0, with 19 bases in between. CDR3 amino acids: CSAERGRFPSTDTQYF. Here the CDR3 DNA reads TGCAGTGCCGAAAGGGGCCGATTTCCTAGCACAGATACGCAGTATTTT.

This clone was detected ten times or more. The chain employs TRBV18 and TRBJ1-1, with D uncertain. Deletions cut 1 base from V and 8 bases from J, with 11 bases between. CDR1 and CDR2 (germline): KGHSH, LQKENI. This CDR3 is 13 amino acids long. The CDR3 DNA follows: TGTGCCAGCTCACCACAGTACAGTATAGAAGCTTTCTTT. Translated, it gives CASSPQYSIEAFF.

This clone was found many times. This chain joins TRBV11-2 and TRBJ1-1, with D unresolved. Trimming removed 5 bases from V and 2 bases from J, with 12 bases in between. CDR1 and CDR2 from the germline V gene are SGHAT and FQNNGV. The CDR3 length is 14 residues. The CDR3, as DNA: TGTGCCAGCAGCCCCAGTTTCTCCAACACTGAAGCTTTCTTT. It is translated as CASSPSFSNTEAFF.

The chain recombines TRBV5-1 with TRBJ1-1; D is unclear. The CDR3 has 16 amino acids. Germline-derived CDR1 and CDR2 are SGHRS and YFSETQ. Trimming pared 1 base from V and 4 bases from J, leaving 17 bases between. The CDR3 DNA sequence: TGCGCCAGCAGCTTGTGGGCTGGTATTGGAGGCACTGAAGCTTTCTTT. As protein: CASSLWAGIGGTEAFF.

This clone was recorded once. The chain carries TRBV18 and TRBJ2-7; 8 nucleotides align to TRBD1. Trimming took 3 bases from V and 5 from J; bases not matched to a gene: 6. This CDR3 comprises 14 residues. Looked up from germline, CDR1 is KGHSH and CDR2 is LQKENI. DNA of the CDR3: TGTGCCAGCTCACCTCCGGGACAGGTGGACGAGCAGTACTTC. Translating gives CASSPPGQVDEQYF.